Below, 24 T cell receptor beta chains from the same sample are listed, as sequenced in a study of T cells in Graves' hyperthyroidism and ophthalmopathy. Template material for amplifying TCR beta CDR3 regions consisted of RNA transcripts. The HTBI primer set drove a first-round RT-PCR of the TCR CDR3. Each CDR3 protein is one row after TCRdb ran MiXCR on the multiplex PCR reads. The repertoire holds 75,000 to 100,000 distinct CDR3 sequences, with roughly 37% as singletons. The specimen sequenced was peripheral blood or thyroid tissue (not recorded which). These receptors all come from a woman aged 25-40 years with Graves' hyperthyroidism.

In its sample, this clonotype was seen many times. The chain links TRBV15 to TRBJ2-6, with a possible D match to TRBD1 (5 bases). Trimming left V 3 bases short and J 0 bases short, with 9 bases between. CDR3 length: 16 residues. CDR1 and CDR2 (germline): LNHNV, YYDKDF (reference sequence). The chain's CDR3 is CATSSGASSGANVLTF. CDR3 in DNA: TGTGCCACCAGCAGTGGGGCGAGCTCTGGGGCCAACGTCCTGACTTTC.

The CDR3 nucleotides are TGTGCCAGCAGTTCGAATGGACAGGGGGCTATTGGCAATCAGCCCCAGCATTTT. This sequence encodes CASSSNGQGAIGNQPQHF. The V and J genes are TRBV28 and TRBJ1-5; TRBD1 matches at 11 bases. After removal of 4 bases from V and 2 bases from J, the junction contained 10 bases not matched to a gene. The CDR3 runs to 18 residues. CDR1 MDHEN and CDR2 SYDVKM come from the germline V gene.

This clonotype appeared many times. This chain connects TRBV7-8 to TRBJ1-3, with 9 bases matching TRBD1. Germline V gene data show CDR1 as SGHVS and CDR2 as FQNEAQ. The CDR3 consists of 17 residues. V gave up 3 bases and J gave up 3 bases; unmatched junction bases: 9. Here the CDR3 DNA reads TGTGCCAGCAGCTTGTCCGGGACAGGGATCCTTGGAAACACCATATATTTT. Translating it yields CASSLSGTGILGNTIYF. Complete variable domain (other parts from reference TRBV7-8 and TRBJ1-3): GAGVSQSPRYKVAKRGQDVALRCDPISGHVSLFWYQQALGQGPEFLTYFQNEAQLDKSGLPSDRFFAERPEGSVSTLKIQRTQQEDSAVYLCASSLSGTGILGNTIYFGEGSWLTVV.

This clonotype occurred many times. V gene TRBV10-3 combines with J gene TRBJ2-7; TRBD2 matches at 7 bases. The CDR3 has 14 residues. Germline V gene sequence: CDR1 ENHRY, CDR2 SYGVKD. J was trimmed by 7 bases and V by 7 bases; bases with no gene match: 13. The CDR3 nucleotides read TGTGCCATCACTCGAGGGGCGGGAGTATGGGAGCAGTACTTC. It is translated as CAITRGAGVWEQYF.

This clonotype was picked up many times. This rearrangement joins TRBV5-1 to TRBJ2-5; no definite D call. The V gene's germline CDR1 is SGHRS and CDR2 YFSETQ. With 4 bases removed from V and 3 bases from J, the gap between germline ends came to 7 bases. The CDR3 is 12 residues long. The CDR3 coding sequence is TGCGCCAGCAGCGTGACTGAAGAGACCCAGTACTTC. It translates to CASSVTEETQYF.

The chain carries TRBV11-2 and TRBJ2-7; 13 positions match TRBD2. The V gene's germline CDR1 is SGHAT and CDR2 FQNNGV. The trim removed 4 bases at V and 7 bases at J, leaving 7 bases unmatched. This CDR3 region has 15 residues. CDR3 protein: CASSSELAGGREQYF. CDR3 DNA: TGTGCCAGCAGCTCAGAACTAGCGGGAGGGCGGGAGCAGTACTTC.

The gene calls are TRBV7-3 and TRBJ2-7, with D tentatively TRBD1 or TRBD2 (6 bases each). Trimming took off 6 bases at V and 2 bases at J, with 29 bases between the two ends. Germline V lookup: CDR1 SGHTA, CDR2 FQGTGA. CDR3 length equals 19 residues. Here the CDR3 reads CASSFLQGGMGRVAYEQYF. CDR3 in DNA: TGTGCCAGCAGTTTCCTACAGGGAGGTATGGGGCGGGTTGCCTACGAGCAGTACTTC.

On this clonotype: The junction and the germline gene differ at one end; a read error may be behind it. This chain connects TRBV27 to TRBJ1-1; perhaps TRBD1 as D (6 bases). Germline CDR1 reads MNHEY; CDR2 reads SMNVEV (reference sequence). This CDR3 contains 14 residues. Here the CDR3 reads CASSLGRGNTGAFF. The DNA for the CDR3 is TGTGCCAGCAGTTTAGGCAGGGGTAACACTGGAGCTTTCTTT.

Ten or more counts support this clonotype. This rearrangement joins TRBV20-1 to TRBJ2-5, with D possibly matching TRBD2 (6 bases). Germline loops: CDR1 DFQATT, CDR2 SNEGSKA (reference sequence). Trimming took off 8 bases at V and 5 bases at J, with 21 bases between the two ends. This CDR3 contains 14 residues. DNA of the CDR3: TGCAGTCCCCCGGTATTAGGCGGGGCGGAGACCCAGTACTTC. Translating gives CSPPVLGGAETQYF.

This clonotype was detected only a few times. V and J are TRBV7-2 and TRBJ2-3; 7 nucleotides align to TRBD2. This CDR3 contains 14 residues. Trimming at V came to 8 bases and at J to 6 bases, leaving 11 bases not matched to a gene. Germline V gene lookup returns CDR1 SGHTA and CDR2 FQGNSA. The CDR3 DNA sequence: TGTGCCAGCTCACCTAGCGGAGCGGGGGATACGCAGTATTTT. Its translation is CASSPSGAGDTQYF.

This clonotype appeared many times. The rearrangement joins TRBV10-3 to TRBJ1-6; D is undetermined. The length of the CDR3 is 15 residues. Germline CDR1 ENHRY, CDR2 SYGVKD. Trimming stripped 0 bases from V and 8 bases from J, with 11 bases between. The CDR3 loop is CAISESMSGDSPLHF. CDR3 DNA: TGTGCCATCAGTGAGTCGATGTCAGGTGATTCACCCCTCCACTTT.

Concerning this clonotype itself: Sequence at one end of the junction differs from germline and may be a read error. The chain has TRBV7-9 and TRBJ1-1; no reliable D call. From germline, CDR1 is SEHNR and CDR2 FQNEAQ (reference sequence). The CDR3 loop spans 15 amino acids. The CDR3 coding sequence is TGTGCCTGGAGTGTACCCCAATGGCCAGTCCCTGAAGCTTCCTTT. This sequence encodes CAWSVPQWPVPEASF.

At least ten counts were recorded for this clonotype. The V and J genes are TRBV6-5 and TRBJ2-3; D is possibly TRBD2 (6 bases). This CDR3 is 15 amino acids long. Germline V gene data show CDR1 as MNHEY and CDR2 as SVGAGI. V dropped 2 bases and J dropped 1 base, with 10 bases sitting between them. DNA of the CDR3: TGTGCCAGCAGTTACCGGGACTTTCGCACAGATACGCAGTATTTT. Amino acids: CASSYRDFRTDTQYF.

This clonotype rates as medium-sized (0.01 to 0.1%). The gene calls are TRBV15 and TRBJ1-5, with D tentatively TRBD1 (5 bases). V lost 8 bases and J 0 bases, leaving 11 bases between the germline ends. Germline V gene lookup returns CDR1 LNHNV and CDR2 YYDKDF (reference sequence). The CDR3 sequence is 14 residues long. In nucleotides, the CDR3 is TGTGCCACCGCAGGGTGGAATAGCAATCAGCCCCAGCATTTT. It yields the protein CATAGWNSNQPQHF.

The table lists this clonotype with many counts. This chain links TRBV9 with TRBJ1-5; the D is unclear. The V gene's germline CDR1 is SGDLS and CDR2 YYNGEE. V was trimmed by 0 bases and J by 9 bases, leaving 10 bases between them. This CDR3 region has 13 residues. The CDR3 loop is CASSVDRERPQHF. The DNA for the CDR3 is TGTGCCAGCAGCGTAGACCGTGAGCGGCCCCAGCATTTT.

This clonotype has a count of ten or more. The gene calls are TRBV9 and TRBJ1-5; 7 bases match TRBD1. The CDR3 is made up of 14 amino acids. The V gene end was trimmed by 3 bases and the J gene end by 4 bases; junction bases not matched to a gene: 4. The germline V gene encodes CDR1 SGDLS and CDR2 YYNGEE. Written as DNA, the CDR3 is TGTGCCAGCAGCGGAGGGGGCCTAAATCAGCCCCAGCATTTT. It specifies CASSGGGLNQPQHF.

This clonotype was counted a single time. The chain couples TRBV9 to TRBJ2-7, with D perhaps matching TRBD1 (5 bases). Per the germline V gene, CDR1 is SGDLS and CDR2 is YYNGEE. CDR3 length: 13 amino acids. V lost 0 bases to trimming and J lost 6 bases, with 10 bases between them. CDR3 residues: CASSVVEQGEQYF. CDR3 bases: TGTGCCAGCAGCGTAGTAGAGCAGGGCGAGCAGTACTTC.

This clonotype was counted at least ten times. The chain recombines TRBV7-8 with TRBJ1-5; no definite D call. Germline CDR1 is SGHVS and CDR2 is FQNEAQ. V was cut by 6 bases and J by 2 bases, with 17 bases left in between. This CDR3 spans 16 amino acids. CDR3 in amino acids: CASSQGRGNGNQPQHF. In nucleotides, the CDR3 is TGTGCCAGCAGTCAAGGCCGGGGAAACGGCAATCAGCCCCAGCATTTT.

This clonotype was seen many times. The chain carries TRBV29-1 and TRBJ2-5; possibly TRBD2 for D (6 bases). The CDR3 totals 13 residues. Trimming shortened V by 3 bases and J by 5 bases, and 13 bases separated the two germline ends. Germline CDR1 SQVTM, CDR2 ANQGSEA. CDR3 residues: CSVDRWRGETQYF. CDR3 bases: TGCAGCGTTGACCGGTGGAGGGGCGAGACCCAGTACTTC.

This clonotype was observed a few times. In DNA, the CDR3 is TGCAGTGCTAGAGACCCCCTAGCGGGGCGAGGGGATACGCAGTATTTT. Translation: CSARDPLAGRGDTQYF. V gene TRBV20-1 combines with J gene TRBJ2-3, with 9 bases aligning to TRBD2. CDR3 size: 16 residues. The V and J ends lost 0 bases and 6 bases, in that order; junction bases with no gene match: 10. Germline CDR1 and CDR2: DFQATT and SNEGSKA (reference sequence).

This clonotype occurred many times. The chain couples TRBV6-6 to TRBJ2-7; TRBD2 agrees at 10 bases. J gave up 5 bases and V 6 bases, and 10 bases lay outside the gene matches. The CDR3 loop spans 15 amino acids. Germline values: CDR1 MNHNY, CDR2 SVGAGI (reference sequence). The CDR3: CASRSSGSSFNEQYF. In DNA form, the CDR3 reads TGTGCCAGCAGGTCTAGCGGGAGCAGTTTTAACGAGCAGTACTTC.

In its sample, this clonotype was seen a few times. The genes are TRBV7-8 and TRBJ2-7; TRBD2 matches at 12 bases. The CDR3 is 15 residues long. V lost 6 bases to trimming and J lost 3 bases; unmatched junction nucleotides: 6. The germline CDR1 and CDR2 sequences are SGHVS and FQNEAQ. The CDR3: CASSFGLAGYYEQYF. The CDR3 DNA follows: TGTGCCAGCAGTTTCGGACTAGCGGGGTACTACGAGCAGTACTTC. The full variable domain, rest sourced from reference TRBV7-8 and TRBJ2-7, is GAGVSQSPRYKVAKRGQDVALRCDPISGHVSLFWYQQALGQGPEFLTYFQNEAQLDKSGLPSDRFFAERPEGSVSTLKIQRTQQEDSAVYLCASSFGLAGYYEQYFGPGTRLTVT.

This clonotype was seen a few times. Possible read error: a much larger clone is one base away. This chain joins TRBV19 and TRBJ2-7; tentatively, D is TRBD1 or TRBD2 (5 bases each). The CDR3 contains 17 residues. Trimming left V 7 bases short and J 3 bases short, with 25 bases between. Germline CDR1 LNHDA, CDR2 SQIVND (reference sequence). The CDR3 DNA sequence: TGTGCCAGTAACCCTACCAACGGGGCTGCCCACTTCTACGAGCAGTACTTC. Protein product: CASNPTNGAAHFYEQYF.

The V call is TRBV6-6, the J call TRBJ1-2; D is unresolved. The CDR3 runs 15 residues. V was clipped by 4 bases and J by 6 bases, with 18 bases between them. Per the germline V gene, CDR1 is MNHNY and CDR2 is SVGAGI (reference sequence). In DNA, the CDR3 is TGTGCCAGCAGTTCGATGTTTGCCCCGACCCATGGCTACACCTTC. This translates into CASSSMFAPTHGYTF.